Listed below are T cell receptor beta chains from one sample, sequenced in a study of T cell responses to AZD1222 COVID-19 vaccine. Profiled with immunoSEQ multiplex PCR; TCRdb holds only in-frame clones, not every one. The repertoire holds over 100,000 clones, with 88% as singletons. Source: peripheral blood, taken on day 0 of MenACWY control vaccination. These receptor sequences come from an adult in good health. Both conserved end residues are part of each CDR3. D genes are given only for firm matches. Not every row has a clone size; where given, it reads once, few, many or a size class.

clone size,D gene,J gene,CDR3 length,V gene,CDR3 protein,CDR3 DNA
-,-,TRBJ2-5,15,TRBV7-8,CASSFTQAPSETQYF,TGTGCCAGCAGCTTTACGCAGGCCCCCTCGGAGACCCAGTACTTC
once,-,TRBJ2-3,12,TRBV6-2/TRBV6-3,CASSHRDAPQYF,TGTGCCAGCAGTCACCGGGACGCCCCGCAGTATTTT
-,-,TRBJ2-2,14,TRBV29-1,CSVENSLNTGELFF,TGCAGCGTTGAGAACAGCCTGAACACCGGGGAGCTGTTTTTT
-,-,TRBJ1-6,14,TRBV7-2,CASSSGSNNSPLHF,TGTGCCAGCAGTTCAGGGAGTAATAATTCACCCCTCCACTTT
-,-,TRBJ1-2,15,TRBV7-8,CASSRARDTYYGYTF,TGTGCCAGCAGTCGAGCCCGGGACACCTACTATGGCTACACCTTC
few,TRBD1,TRBJ1-2,14,TRBV6-5,CASSPPTGLVGYTF,TGTGCCAGCAGTCCGCCGACAGGGCTTGTTGGCTACACCTTC
-,-,TRBJ2-7,14,TRBV6-1,CASSESAGLSREYF,TGTGCCAGCAGTGAGTCTGCGGGGCTCTCGAGAGAGTACTTC
-,-,TRBJ1-1,14,TRBV2,CASSERQVNTEAFF,TGTGCCAGCAGTGAGAGACAGGTGAACACTGAAGCTTTCTTT
-,-,TRBJ2-1,15,TRBV28,CASSSLAGPYNEQFF,TGTGCCAGCAGCTCTTTGGCGGGACCCTACAATGAGCAGTTCTTC
-,TRBD1,TRBJ2-3,14,TRBV11-2,CASRGQVFTDTQYF,TGTGCCAGCAGGGGACAGGTGTTTACAGATACGCAGTATTTT
-,-,TRBJ2-7,16,TRBV21-1,CASSKGRDRGSYEQYF,TGTGCCAGCAGCAAAGGAAGGGACAGGGGCTCCTACGAGCAGTACTTC
once,-,TRBJ2-7,13,TRBV27,CASSLTRAYEQYF,TGTGCCAGCAGTTTAACCCGTGCCTACGAGCAGTACTTC
-,-,TRBJ2-2,13,TRBV19,CASSPPPDRELFF,TGTGCCAGTAGTCCCCCCCCGGACAGGGAGCTGTTTTTT